Below, one T cell receptor (beta chain) is given with its context. Its antigen is as yet unknown. This record belongs to a study of T cell repertoires in cytomegalovirus infection. At the level of the study: CMV infection plus the matching HLA type was flagged by public TCR beta signatures.

TCRdb analysed the reads with MiXCR anew, one entry per CDR3 protein. This sample has 700,000 to 950,000 distinct CDR3 sequences, with 32% found just once. Study-wide findings and caveats: Dominating the ex vivo response were HLA-C-restricted CMV-specific TCR beta clonotypes. The study identified carriers of CMV plus the relevant HLA from cumulative public TCR beta family frequency.

Germline V lookup: CDR1 MNHNS, CDR2 SASEGT. The V segment lost 5 bases and the J segment 1 base; nucleotides outside the gene matches: 15. The CDR3 spans 18 residues. The genes are TRBV6-1 and TRBJ1-1; 8 bases align to TRBD1. The receptor was isolated from a human donor in good health (CMV status not recorded). Some clones in this sample may be carry-over from other donors' samples. The sequences come from cultured CD8+ T cells from PBMCs, collected from culture after CMV antigen stimulation. The CDR3 DNA sequence: TGTGCCAGCAGTTTCCCCAGGGGGCGCGAGACGTGGAACACTGAAGCTTTCTTT. Amino acid sequence: CASSFPRGRETWNTEAFF.